This T cell receptor (beta chain) was sequenced during a study of blood T cell repertoires in COVID-19. The CDR3 is 14 amino acids. The germline V and J ends were trimmed by 5 bases and 5 bases, with 15 bases remaining between them. CDR1 is LNHDA, CDR2 SQIVND, per germline (reference sequence). Assay: immunoSEQ multiplex PCR; the TCRdb copy retains only in-frame clones and omits some. The table includes about 170,000 clones, approximately 84% detected once. The source of this sequence is a human donor with acute COVID-19. The donor label of this sample is uncertain. The chain combines TRBV19 with TRBJ2-5; D possibly corresponds to TRBD1 (5 bases). The specimen sequenced was PBMCs or T cells enriched from blood (not recorded which). Here the CDR3 DNA reads TGTGCCAGTAGTCCTGAGCCAGGGCGGGAGACCCAGTACTTC. It codes for CASSPEPGRETQYF.